This T cell receptor (beta chain) was captured by sequencing in a study of molecular identifiers for immune sequencing clone quantification. Study results and limitations: Over 99% of effector molecules, yet under 1% of naive-cell molecules, were held by clones above 20 RNA copies.

The use of previously described methods and listed TCR primers produced the bulk TCR libraries. TCRdb re-called the PCR reads through MiXCR, storing one row per CDR3 protein. Of under 600,000 distinct CDR3 sequences listed, about 26% are singletons. Many counts were recorded for this clonotype. Its antigen is unidentified. Naive CD8 T cells underwent sorting with the CD8+CD4-CCR7+CD45RA+ definition. The V end was cut by 0 bases, the J end by 3 bases, with 13 bases between. CDR1 and CDR2 (germline): LGHNA, YSLEER. This CDR3 is built from 16 residues. Sequencing input: naive CD8+ T cells from blood, with Jurkat cell RNA spiked in. Subset given: FACS-sorted CD8+CD4-CCR7+CD45RA+ naive T cells. The V and J genes are TRBV4-3 and TRBJ2-3; the D gene is possibly TRBD1 (5 bases). The sequence derives from a human donor in good health. Some libraries in this study had Jurkat cell RNA spiked in. The CDR3 coding sequence is TGCGCCAGCAGCCAAGATGGGTTAAGGGGTACAGATACGCAGTATTTT. Its protein is CASSQDGLRGTDTQYF.